The clone carrying this T cell receptor (beta chain) was seen just once. The antigen is unknown. It was second doses at about 4 or about 12 weeks that were pooled. Measured with immunoSEQ multiplex PCR; TCRdb has only the in-frame clones, and not every one. The repertoire consists of roughly 120,000 clones, with roughly 92% occurring once and the leading ten covering 1.5% to 2%. The entry originates in a study of T cell responses to AZD1222 COVID-19 vaccine. Broader study findings: CD4 TCRs covered the whole spike, strongest at regions 160-218 and 743-854.

The V gene's germline CDR1 is KGHSH and CDR2 LQKENI. V lost 5 bases to trimming and J lost 4 bases; unmatched junction nucleotides: 8. CDR3 size: 14 residues. The sequencing here drew on peripheral blood, taken 28 days after the second AZD1222 dose. The V call is TRBV18, the J call TRBJ2-7; 7 nucleotides match TRBD1. This sequence originates from an adult who received the AZD1222 COVID-19 vaccine. The DNA for the CDR3 is TGTGCCAGCTCATACAGGGGACCACCTTACGAGCAGTACTTC. Translation gives CASSYRGPPYEQYF.